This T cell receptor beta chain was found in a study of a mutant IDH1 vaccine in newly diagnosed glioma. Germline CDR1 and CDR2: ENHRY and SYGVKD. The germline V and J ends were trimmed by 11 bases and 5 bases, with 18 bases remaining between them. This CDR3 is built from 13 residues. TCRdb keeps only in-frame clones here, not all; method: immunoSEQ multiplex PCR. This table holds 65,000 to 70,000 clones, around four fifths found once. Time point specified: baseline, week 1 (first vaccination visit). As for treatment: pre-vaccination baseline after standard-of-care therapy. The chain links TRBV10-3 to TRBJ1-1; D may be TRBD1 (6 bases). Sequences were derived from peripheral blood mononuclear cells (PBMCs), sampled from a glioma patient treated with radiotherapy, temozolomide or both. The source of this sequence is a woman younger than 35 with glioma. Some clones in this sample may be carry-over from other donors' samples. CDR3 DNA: TGTGCCGTGATAACGGGGGCCGGGACTGAAGCTTTCTTT. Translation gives CAVITGAGTEAFF.